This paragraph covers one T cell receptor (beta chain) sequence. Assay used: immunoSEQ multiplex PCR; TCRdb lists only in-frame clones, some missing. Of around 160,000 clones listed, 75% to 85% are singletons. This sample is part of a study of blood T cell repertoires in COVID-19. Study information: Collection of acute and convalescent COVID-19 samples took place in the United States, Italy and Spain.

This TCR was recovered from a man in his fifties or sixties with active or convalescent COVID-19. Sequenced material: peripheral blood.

The CDR3 DNA sequence: TGTGCCAGCAGCCAACGGGGGTCAGATACGCAGTATTTT. This translates into CASSQRGSDTQYF. This chain uses TRBV3-1 (or the pseudogene TRBV3-2) with TRBJ2-3, with D perhaps TRBD2 (6 bases). The germline CDR1 and CDR2 sequences are LGHDT and YNNKEL (reference sequence). V lost 2 bases, J lost 4 bases, and 7 bases lay in between. The CDR3 spans 13 residues.